Shown below are 6 T cell receptor beta chains from a single sample sequenced in a study of shared clonotypes between healthy human individuals. Measured with immunoSEQ multiplex PCR; TCRdb has only the in-frame clones, and not every one. The data hold 900,000 to 1,200,000 clones, with 75% to 85% observed a single time. Sequencing was done on a sample of memory CD4+ T cells from PBMCs. This sample's subset: CD45RA-negative fraction. The receptors derive from a man between 18 and 29 years old in good health. Some clones in this sample may be carry-over from other donors' samples.

A word on this clone: Additional DNA sequences in this sample encode the identical CDR3. The J gene is TRBJ2-5, the V gene TRBV7-2, with 9 bases aligning to TRBD2. The CDR3 contains 14 residues. Per the germline V gene, CDR1 is SGHTA and CDR2 is FQGNSA. The junction had 2 bases not matched to a gene; V was cut back by 5 bases and J by 1 base. This chain's CDR3 is CASSLTSGQETQYF. The CDR3 DNA reads as TGTGCCAGCAGCCTGACTAGCGGCCAAGAGACCCAGTACTTC.

The chain recombines TRBV6-1 with TRBJ1-1, with 8 bases matching TRBD1. Trimming took 6 bases from V and 4 from J; bases not matched to a gene: 7. Germline CDR1 and CDR2: MNHNS and SASEGT. CDR3 length equals 14 residues. This CDR3 reads CASRTGEEGTEAFF. Here the CDR3 DNA reads TGTGCCAGCAGGACAGGGGAGGAGGGCACTGAAGCTTTCTTT.

The genes are TRBV2 and TRBJ1-5; D is possibly TRBD1 (5 bases). Germline V lookup: CDR1 SNHLY, CDR2 FYNNEI. V was trimmed by 1 base and J by 7 bases, leaving 11 bases between them. This CDR3 has 14 amino acids. DNA for the CDR3: TGTGCCAGCAGTGAAGTACCGTGGGGCCAGCCCCAGCATTTT. This sequence encodes CASSEVPWGQPQHF.

The rearrangement uses TRBV19 and TRBJ1-5; 8 bases are shared with TRBD1. Germline CDR1 reads LNHDA; CDR2 reads SQIVND (reference sequence). This CDR3 spans 19 amino acids. With 0 bases clipped from V and 0 bases from J, the junction kept 10 bases outside the gene matches. The CDR3 reads CASSIDSAGQVYSNQPQHF. In DNA form, the CDR3 reads TGTGCCAGTAGTATAGATTCAGCGGGACAGGTTTATAGCAATCAGCCCCAGCATTTT.

The rearrangement links TRBV27 to TRBJ1-3; D gene uncertain. The CDR3 contains 13 residues. Trimming cost V 5 bases and J 4 bases, with 9 bases left between them. CDR1 MNHEY and CDR2 SMNVEV come from the germline V gene (reference sequence). CDR3 loop: CASSLRTGNTIYF. The DNA of the CDR3 is TGTGCCAGCAGTCTCCGGACGGGAAACACCATATATTTT.

The rearrangement uses TRBV28 and TRBJ2-1, with 7 bases identical to TRBD1. The CDR3 length is 16 residues. The V gene end was trimmed by 6 bases and the J gene end by 3 bases; junction bases not matched to a gene: 11. The germline V gene encodes CDR1 MDHEN and CDR2 SYDVKM. The CDR3 loop is CASRLLGNRGYNEQFF. For the CDR3, the DNA is TGTGCCAGCAGACTTTTGGGGAACAGGGGCTACAATGAGCAGTTCTTC.